This is a list of T cell receptor beta chains from one sample in a study of cytomegalovirus exposure and HLA in healthy donors. Using immunoSEQ multiplex PCR, the repertoire was profiled, and TCRdb retains in-frame clones only, with some absent. Among over 120,000 clones, 80% were seen once, and the ten largest hold about 5%. The sequenced sample was PBMCs. Receptors were obtained from a man aged 35-49 years in good health and CMV-seronegative. The CDR3 runs from the conserved cysteine through the conserved F or W. The D gene is left open where the match is weak. The size field is filled for only some rows; it gives once, few, many or a size class.

J gene: TRBJ1-1
D gene: TRBD1
clone size: .
V gene: TRBV4-1
CDR3 DNA: TGCGCCAGCAGCCCAACATCAGGGGGCGGCACTGAAGCTTTCTTT
CDR3 protein: CASSPTSGGGTEAFF

J gene: TRBJ2-5
D gene: .
clone size: .
V gene: TRBV5-4
CDR3 DNA: TGTGCCAGCAGCTTGGGACACCTTCAAGAGACCCAGTACTTC
CDR3 protein: CASSLGHLQETQYF

J gene: TRBJ2-7
D gene: TRBD1
clone size: .
V gene: TRBV7-2
CDR3 DNA: TGTGCCAGCAGCCACGTCGGAACAGGGGGGTCCTACGAGCAGTACTTC
CDR3 protein: CASSHVGTGGSYEQYF

J gene: TRBJ1-5
D gene: TRBD1
clone size: .
V gene: TRBV28
CDR3 DNA: TGTGCCAGCGGGGGACAGGCGATCCAGCCCCAGCATTTT
CDR3 protein: CASGGQAIQPQHF

J gene: TRBJ2-5
D gene: TRBD2
clone size: .
V gene: TRBV4-2
CDR3 DNA: TGTGCCAGCAGCCACCGACTAGCGGGGGGAAACCAAGAGACCCAGTACTTC
CDR3 protein: CASSHRLAGGNQETQYF

J gene: TRBJ2-3
D gene: TRBD1
clone size: few
V gene: TRBV6-1
CDR3 DNA: TGTGCCAGCAAAACCGACGGACAGGCGACAGATACGCAGTATTTT
CDR3 protein: CASKTDGQATDTQYF

J gene: TRBJ1-6
D gene: .
clone size: .
V gene: TRBV4-3
CDR3 DNA: TGCGCCAGCAGCCACGGCGGGAGGGGGGATAATTCACCCCTCCACTTT
CDR3 protein: CASSHGGRGDNSPLHF

J gene: TRBJ1-4
D gene: .
clone size: .
V gene: TRBV5-1
CDR3 DNA: TGCGCCAGCAGCTTGGTAGGAGGCCTCAGTTCGGGTAATGAAAAACTGTTTTTT
CDR3 protein: CASSLVGGLSSGNEKLFF

J gene: TRBJ2-3
D gene: TRBD2
clone size: .
V gene: TRBV5-1
CDR3 DNA: TGCGCCAGCAGCTTGGGTAGCGGGGGGGGTACGCAGTATTTT
CDR3 protein: CASSLGSGGGTQYF

J gene: TRBJ1-2
D gene: .
clone size: few
V gene: TRBV5-5
CDR3 DNA: TGTGCCAGCAGCTCGACAGCGTGGGATGGCTACACCTTC
CDR3 protein: CASSSTAWDGYTF

J gene: TRBJ2-7
D gene: .
clone size: .
V gene: TRBV9
CDR3 DNA: TGTGCCAGCAGCTTCCCCGGCAACTACGAGCAGTACTTC
CDR3 protein: CASSFPGNYEQYF

J gene: TRBJ2-5
D gene: .
clone size: .
V gene: TRBV10-2
CDR3 DNA: TGCGCCACCACAGGGAGCCGGGAGACCCAGTACTTC
CDR3 protein: CATTGSRETQYF

J gene: TRBJ2-7
D gene: .
clone size: .
V gene: TRBV11-2
CDR3 DNA: TGTGCCAGCAGCTTAGGCGCCGGATTAGGCGGTTTTTGGGAGCAGTACTTC
CDR3 protein: CASSLGAGLGGFWEQYF

J gene: TRBJ2-7
D gene: TRBD2
clone size: .
V gene: TRBV7-3
CDR3 DNA: TGTGCCAGCAGCTTAGCGGGGGGGAGCTCCTACGAGCAGTACTTC
CDR3 protein: CASSLAGGSSYEQYF

J gene: TRBJ2-2
D gene: .
clone size: once
V gene: TRBV5-4
CDR3 DNA: TGTGCCAGCAGCTTGGGTTCAGGGAACACCGGGGAGCTGTTTTTT
CDR3 protein: CASSLGSGNTGELFF

J gene: TRBJ2-7
D gene: .
clone size: .
V gene: TRBV5-1
CDR3 DNA: TGCGCCAGCAGCTTGGGGGACATCAAGAACGAGCAGTACTTC
CDR3 protein: CASSLGDIKNEQYF

J gene: TRBJ2-7
D gene: .
clone size: few
V gene: TRBV6-5
CDR3 DNA: TGTGCCAGCAGACGACAGCCCCTAGGCTCCTACGAGCAGTACTTC
CDR3 protein: CASRRQPLGSYEQYF

J gene: TRBJ1-2
D gene: TRBD1
clone size: .
V gene: TRBV18
CDR3 DNA: TGTGCCAGCTCACCGCCCCCAGAGGGGGCTCTCGGCTACACCTTC
CDR3 protein: CASSPPPEGALGYTF

J gene: TRBJ1-6
D gene: TRBD1
clone size: few
V gene: TRBV6-6
CDR3 DNA: TGTGCCAGCAGTCCGGACAGGGTGTTAGGTTCACCCCTCCACTTT
CDR3 protein: CASSPDRVLGSPLHF

J gene: TRBJ1-2
D gene: TRBD1
clone size: .
V gene: TRBV5-1
CDR3 DNA: TGCGCCAGCAGCTCTGGACAGGGGAGCTATGGCTACACCTTC
CDR3 protein: CASSSGQGSYGYTF

J gene: TRBJ1-1
D gene: .
clone size: large
V gene: TRBV6-1
CDR3 DNA: TGTGCCAGCAGTGAAGCGGAGGGAACAGGGAACACTGAAGCTTTCTTT
CDR3 protein: CASSEAEGTGNTEAFF

J gene: TRBJ1-5
D gene: .
clone size: .
V gene: TRBV7-2
CDR3 DNA: TGTGCCAGCAGCACCAGGTGGGGCGATCAGCCCCAGCATTTT
CDR3 protein: CASSTRWGDQPQHF

J gene: TRBJ1-1
D gene: .
clone size: .
V gene: TRBV25-1
CDR3 DNA: TGTGCCAGCAGTGAAGGGGGGGCGCCTGAAGCTTTCTTT
CDR3 protein: CASSEGGAPEAFF

J gene: TRBJ2-6
D gene: .
clone size: .
V gene: TRBV5-1
CDR3 DNA: TGCGCCAGCAGGGAGGGCTCTGGGGCCAACGTCCTGACTTTC
CDR3 protein: CASREGSGANVLTF

J gene: TRBJ1-6
D gene: .
clone size: .
V gene: TRBV27
CDR3 DNA: TGTGCCAGCAGTTTATCGTCAAGGGGGAATTCACCCCTCCACTTT
CDR3 protein: CASSLSSRGNSPLHF

J gene: TRBJ1-1
D gene: .
clone size: once
V gene: TRBV11-2
CDR3 DNA: TGTGCCAGCAGCTTATCCGGTAGGAGGACTGAAGCTTTCTTT
CDR3 protein: CASSLSGRRTEAFF

J gene: TRBJ1-6
D gene: .
clone size: .
V gene: TRBV6-5
CDR3 DNA: TGTGCCAGCCACGTAAGGGGATGGGATTCACCCCTCCACTTT
CDR3 protein: CASHVRGWDSPLHF

J gene: TRBJ2-7
D gene: .
clone size: .
V gene: TRBV30
CDR3 DNA: TGTGCCTGGAGTGGTGGGGGGACTTCCTACGAGCAGTACTTC
CDR3 protein: CAWSGGGTSYEQYF

J gene: TRBJ2-1
D gene: .
clone size: .
V gene: TRBV5-4
CDR3 DNA: TGTGCCAGCAGCTTGTTTAGAGATGAGCAGTTCTTC
CDR3 protein: CASSLFRDEQFF

J gene: TRBJ1-1
D gene: TRBD1
clone size: .
V gene: TRBV30
CDR3 DNA: TGTGCCTGGAGTGGGACAGGCACTGAAGCTTTCTTT
CDR3 protein: CAWSGTGTEAFF

J gene: TRBJ2-1
D gene: .
clone size: .
V gene: TRBV27
CDR3 DNA: TGTGCCAGCAGTTTATTTTTTGGCGGGGTCTCCTACAATGAGCAGTTCTTC
CDR3 protein: CASSLFFGGVSYNEQFF

J gene: TRBJ2-7
D gene: TRBD1
clone size: .
V gene: TRBV5-4
CDR3 DNA: TGTGCCAGCAGCTTGGGGGACAGGGAGGGCGAGCAGTACTTC
CDR3 protein: CASSLGDREGEQYF

J gene: TRBJ2-5
D gene: .
clone size: .
V gene: TRBV9
CDR3 DNA: TGTGCCAGCACTTCACAAGGGTGGGGCTCCCAAGAGACCCAGTACTTC
CDR3 protein: CASTSQGWGSQETQYF

J gene: TRBJ1-1
D gene: .
clone size: .
V gene: TRBV18
CDR3 DNA: TGTGCCAGCTCACCCTCCACCGGGACGGACTATGAAGCTTTCTTT
CDR3 protein: CASSPSTGTDYEAFF

J gene: TRBJ1-2
D gene: .
clone size: .
V gene: TRBV7-2
CDR3 DNA: TGTGCCAGCAGCCTAGGACAATACTATGGCTACACCTTC
CDR3 protein: CASSLGQYYGYTF

J gene: TRBJ2-7
D gene: TRBD2
clone size: .
V gene: TRBV5-4
CDR3 DNA: TGTGCCAGCAGTCCGGAAGCGGGGAGAAAATACGAGCAGTACTTC
CDR3 protein: CASSPEAGRKYEQYF

J gene: TRBJ2-7
D gene: .
clone size: .
V gene: TRBV7-9
CDR3 DNA: TGTGCCAGCAGCTTAGGAGGGCGTGAGCAGTACTTC
CDR3 protein: CASSLGGREQYF

J gene: TRBJ2-7
D gene: .
clone size: few
V gene: TRBV28
CDR3 DNA: TGTGCCAGTTCCCTTTACCAGGGAGGATACGAGCAGTACTTC
CDR3 protein: CASSLYQGGYEQYF

J gene: TRBJ1-5
D gene: .
clone size: .
V gene: TRBV2
CDR3 DNA: TGTGCCAGCAGGGGGGCACAAAGCAATCAGCCCCAGCATTTT
CDR3 protein: CASRGAQSNQPQHF

J gene: TRBJ2-2
D gene: TRBD1
clone size: .
V gene: TRBV5-1
CDR3 DNA: TGCGCCAGCAGCTTAATACCCGGGACAGGGGGTACCGGGGAGCTGTTTTTT
CDR3 protein: CASSLIPGTGGTGELFF

J gene: TRBJ1-4
D gene: .
clone size: few
V gene: TRBV14
CDR3 DNA: TGTGCCAGCAGCCAGAGGGTCGCAACTAATGAAAAACTGTTTTTT
CDR3 protein: CASSQRVATNEKLFF

J gene: TRBJ1-3
D gene: .
clone size: .
V gene: TRBV7-9
CDR3 DNA: TGTGCCAGCAGCTTAGAGGGCAGCGGCTCTGGAAACACCATATATTTT
CDR3 protein: CASSLEGSGSGNTIYF

J gene: TRBJ1-1
D gene: TRBD1
clone size: .
V gene: TRBV7-2
CDR3 DNA: TGTGCCAGCAGCCTAGGGGGGACAGCCTACTTGGACACTGAAGCTTTCTTT
CDR3 protein: CASSLGGTAYLDTEAFF

J gene: TRBJ2-3
D gene: .
clone size: .
V gene: TRBV11-2
CDR3 DNA: TGTGCCAGCAGCCGAGAACGAAGCACAGATACGCAGTATTTT
CDR3 protein: CASSRERSTDTQYF

J gene: TRBJ2-6
D gene: TRBD1
clone size: .
V gene: TRBV10-3
CDR3 DNA: TGTGCCACTTCAGGACAGGACCTAAACTCTGGGGCCAACGTCCTGACTTTC
CDR3 protein: CATSGQDLNSGANVLTF